This TCR beta chain was observed in a study of shared clonotypes between healthy human individuals. Per the germline V gene, CDR1 is MNHEY and CDR2 is SVGAGI. With 6 bases removed from V and 10 bases from J, the gap between germline ends came to 12 bases. The CDR3 loop spans 11 amino acids. The data were produced by immunoSEQ multiplex PCR, yet TCRdb's version contains in-frame clones alone and is incomplete. Found here are a few million clones, about 94% of them singletons; the top ten hold approximately 0.13%. Source material: naive CD4+ T cells sorted from blood. The sample's subset: CD45RA+ positively selected. This sequence was found in a young man in good health. The chain is built from TRBV6-5 and TRBJ1-1, with D possibly matching TRBD1 (6 bases). The CDR3 sequence is CASSRSGVAFF. Written as DNA, the CDR3 is TGTGCCAGCAGCCGATCAGGGGTAGCTTTCTTT.